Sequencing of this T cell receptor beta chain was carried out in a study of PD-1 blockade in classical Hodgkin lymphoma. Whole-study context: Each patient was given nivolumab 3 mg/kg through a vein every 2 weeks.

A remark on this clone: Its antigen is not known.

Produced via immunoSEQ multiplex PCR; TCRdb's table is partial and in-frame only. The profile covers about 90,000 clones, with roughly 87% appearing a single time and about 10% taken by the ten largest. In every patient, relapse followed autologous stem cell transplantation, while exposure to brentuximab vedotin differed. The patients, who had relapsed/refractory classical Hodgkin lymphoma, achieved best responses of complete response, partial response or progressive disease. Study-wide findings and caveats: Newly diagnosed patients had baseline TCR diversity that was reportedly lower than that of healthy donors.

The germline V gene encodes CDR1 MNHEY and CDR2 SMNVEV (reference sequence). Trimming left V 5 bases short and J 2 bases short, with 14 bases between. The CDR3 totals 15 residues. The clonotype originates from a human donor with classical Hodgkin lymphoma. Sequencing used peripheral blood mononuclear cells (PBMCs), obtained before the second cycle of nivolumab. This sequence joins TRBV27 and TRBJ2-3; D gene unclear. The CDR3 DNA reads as TGTGCCAGCAGTCCGGACCCGCGCCCCACAGATACGCAGTATTTT. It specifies CASSPDPRPTDTQYF.